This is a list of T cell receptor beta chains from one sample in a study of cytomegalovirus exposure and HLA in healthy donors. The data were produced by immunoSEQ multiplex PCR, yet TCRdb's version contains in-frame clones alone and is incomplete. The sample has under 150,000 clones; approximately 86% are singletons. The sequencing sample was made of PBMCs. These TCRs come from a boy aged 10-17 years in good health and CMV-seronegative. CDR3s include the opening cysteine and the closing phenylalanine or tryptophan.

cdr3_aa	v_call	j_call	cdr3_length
CASSRDSKTNEQFF	TRBV7-2	TRBJ2-1	14
CASFRGSTEAFF	TRBV27	TRBJ1-1	12
CAWSGGTGTYEQYF	TRBV30	TRBJ2-7	14
CASSPPGLENIQYF	TRBV5-6	TRBJ2-4	14
CASSGQGNPYEQYF	TRBV9	-	14
CASSLWVAGGTDTQYF	TRBV5-6	TRBJ2-3	16
CASSPQGSGQPQHF	TRBV18	TRBJ1-5	14
CASSSYRNTEAFF	TRBV7-6	TRBJ1-1	13
CAWSVHIAGGRGQPQHF	TRBV30	TRBJ1-5	17
CASSAGLAGAYEQYF	TRBV5-1	TRBJ2-7	15
CASSPQGIQGTDTQYF	TRBV5-1	TRBJ2-3	16
CASSNSGLEQFF	TRBV6-5	TRBJ2-1	12
CATSLGSRNNEQFF	TRBV15	TRBJ2-1	14
CASSLVLEETQYF	TRBV5-1	TRBJ2-5	13
CASSTDRNTEAFF	TRBV18	TRBJ1-1	13
CASSWTPENTEAFF	TRBV5-1	TRBJ1-1	14
CASRSGTFTQETQYF	TRBV6-5	TRBJ2-5	15
CASRPSREAYNEQFF	TRBV5-1	TRBJ2-1	15
CASSQDPGRGTGELFF	TRBV4-3	TRBJ2-2	16
CAIRWTENDEKLFF	TRBV10-3	TRBJ1-4	14
CASSWTGVMNTEAFF	TRBV6-5	TRBJ1-1	15
CSVDSQANYGYTF	TRBV29-1	TRBJ1-2	13
CSVELKGVNEQYF	TRBV29-1	TRBJ2-7	13
CASSHSGRSYEQYF	TRBV13	TRBJ2-7	14
CASSEGQGYGYTF	TRBV6-4	TRBJ1-2	13
CSVSGPGDEQFF	TRBV29-1	TRBJ2-1	12
CSVVRGTYEQYF	TRBV29-1	TRBJ2-7	12
CATSRDPPLAGGRTGELFF	TRBV15	TRBJ2-2	19
CASSNGRTSTEQYF	TRBV6-5	TRBJ2-7	14
CASSESGQQNQPQHF	TRBV6-1	TRBJ1-5	15
CASSLKTGPPTNEKLFF	TRBV7-9	TRBJ1-4	17
CASGLVLSGSHNEQFF	TRBV12-5	TRBJ2-1	16
CASSSRGTSEQFF	TRBV18	TRBJ2-1	13
CASVAGENTEAFF	TRBV2	TRBJ1-1	13
CASSQGLAGGIGRAYNEQFF	TRBV14	TRBJ2-1	20
CASSIGGGEPQHF	TRBV19	TRBJ1-5	13
CASSPGTGYQPQHF	TRBV6-5	TRBJ1-5	14
CASSETVYEKLFF	TRBV2	TRBJ1-4	13
CASSYSVAHEQYF	TRBV6-5	TRBJ2-7	13
CASSLTGSGALNEQFF	TRBV7-3	TRBJ2-1	16
CASSVGQNTEAFF	TRBV5-6	TRBJ1-1	13
CASSQDERGGETQYF	TRBV4-2	TRBJ2-5	15
CSGQGWENTEAFF	TRBV29-1	TRBJ1-1	13
CASSGTPDAYEQYF	TRBV19	TRBJ2-7	14
CASSPVVASSYEQYF	TRBV7-2	TRBJ2-7	15
CASSMTGDGYTF	TRBV19	TRBJ1-2	12
CASRPGDTANEKLFF	TRBV6-5	TRBJ1-4	15
CASSPTGGGGETQYF	TRBV6-5	TRBJ2-5	15
CSLGLAEETQYF	TRBV29-1	TRBJ2-5	12
CSVGIGLARDEQYF	TRBV29-1	TRBJ2-7	14